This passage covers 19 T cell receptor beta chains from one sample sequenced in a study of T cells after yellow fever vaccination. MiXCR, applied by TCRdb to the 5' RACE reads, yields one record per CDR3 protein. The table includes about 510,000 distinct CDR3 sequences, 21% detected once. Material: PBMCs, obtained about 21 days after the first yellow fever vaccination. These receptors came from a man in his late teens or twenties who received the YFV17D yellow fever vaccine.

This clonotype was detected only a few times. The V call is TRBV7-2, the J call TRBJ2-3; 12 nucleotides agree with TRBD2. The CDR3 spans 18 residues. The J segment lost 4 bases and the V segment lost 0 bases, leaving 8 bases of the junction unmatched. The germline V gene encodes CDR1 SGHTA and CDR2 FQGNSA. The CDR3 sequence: CASSLALTSGGMADTQYF. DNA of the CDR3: TGTGCCAGCAGCTTAGCGCTGACTAGCGGGGGCATGGCAGATACGCAGTATTTT.

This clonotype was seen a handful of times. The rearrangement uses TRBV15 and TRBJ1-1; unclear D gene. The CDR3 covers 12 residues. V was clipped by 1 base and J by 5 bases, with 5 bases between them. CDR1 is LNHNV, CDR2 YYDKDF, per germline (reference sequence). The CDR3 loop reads CATSRAWTEAFF. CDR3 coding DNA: TGTGCCACCAGCAGAGCGTGGACTGAAGCTTTCTTT.

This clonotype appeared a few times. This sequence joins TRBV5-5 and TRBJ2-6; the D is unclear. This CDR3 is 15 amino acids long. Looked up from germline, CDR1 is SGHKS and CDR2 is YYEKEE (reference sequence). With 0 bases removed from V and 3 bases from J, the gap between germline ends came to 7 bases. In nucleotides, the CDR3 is TGTGCCAGCAGCTTGGGTCCCGGTGGGGCCAACGTCCTGACTTTC. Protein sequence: CASSLGPGGANVLTF.

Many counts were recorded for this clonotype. The CDR3 sequence: CASSRGTGRTGELFF. The CDR3 DNA follows: TGTGCCAGCAGCCGGGGGACAGGACGGACCGGGGAGCTGTTTTTT. This sequence joins TRBV14 and TRBJ2-2, with 8 nucleotides matching TRBD1. V shed 4 bases, J shed 5 bases, and the junction held 6 bases outside the gene matches. Germline lookup yields CDR1 SGHDN and CDR2 FVKESK. The CDR3 runs to 15 residues.

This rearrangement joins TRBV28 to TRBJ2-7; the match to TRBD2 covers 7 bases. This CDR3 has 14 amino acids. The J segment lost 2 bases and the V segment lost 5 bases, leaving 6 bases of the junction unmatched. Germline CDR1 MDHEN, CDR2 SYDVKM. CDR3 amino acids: CASSTPSGAYEQYV. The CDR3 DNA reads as TGTGCCAGCAGTACGCCTAGCGGTGCCTACGAGCAGTACGTC.

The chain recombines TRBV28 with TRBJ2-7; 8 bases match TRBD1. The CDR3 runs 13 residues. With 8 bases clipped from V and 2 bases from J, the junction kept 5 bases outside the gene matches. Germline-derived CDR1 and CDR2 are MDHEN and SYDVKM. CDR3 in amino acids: CASLGQGTYEQYV. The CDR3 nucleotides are TGTGCCAGCCTTGGACAGGGCACCTACGAGCAGTACGTC.

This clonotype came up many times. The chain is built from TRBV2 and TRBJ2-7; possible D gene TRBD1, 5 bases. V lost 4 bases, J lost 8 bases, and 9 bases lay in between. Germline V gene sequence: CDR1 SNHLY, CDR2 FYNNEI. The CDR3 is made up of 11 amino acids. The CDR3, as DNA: TGTGCCAGCAGTGCGGACAAGCAGCAGTACGTC. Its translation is CASSADKQQYV.

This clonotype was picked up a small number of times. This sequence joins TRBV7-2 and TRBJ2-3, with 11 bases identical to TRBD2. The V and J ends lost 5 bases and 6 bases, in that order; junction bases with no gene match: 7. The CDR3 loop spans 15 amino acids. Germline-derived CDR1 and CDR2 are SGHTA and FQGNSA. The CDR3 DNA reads TGTGCCAGCAGCCTTCTAGCGGGGGGCGTGGATACGCAGTATTTT. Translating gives CASSLLAGGVDTQYF.

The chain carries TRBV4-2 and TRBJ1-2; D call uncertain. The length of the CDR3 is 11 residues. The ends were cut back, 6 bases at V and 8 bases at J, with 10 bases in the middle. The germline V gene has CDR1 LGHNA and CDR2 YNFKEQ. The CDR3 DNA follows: TGTGCCAGCAGAAGGGAAGAGGGCTACACCTTC. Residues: CASRREEGYTF.

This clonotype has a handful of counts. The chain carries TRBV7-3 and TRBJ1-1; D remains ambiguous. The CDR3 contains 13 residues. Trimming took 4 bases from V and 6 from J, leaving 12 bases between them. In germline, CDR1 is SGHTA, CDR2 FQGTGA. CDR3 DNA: TGTGCCAGCAGCTCCAGCGGGGTCTCTGAAGCTTTCTTT. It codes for CASSSSGVSEAFF.

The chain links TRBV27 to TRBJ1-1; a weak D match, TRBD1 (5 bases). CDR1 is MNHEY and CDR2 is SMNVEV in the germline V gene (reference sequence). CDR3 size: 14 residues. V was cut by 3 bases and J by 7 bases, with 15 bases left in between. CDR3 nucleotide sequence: TGTGCCAGCAGTTTCCAGGCGGGGGTGGGTGAAGCTTTCTTT. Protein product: CASSFQAGVGEAFF.

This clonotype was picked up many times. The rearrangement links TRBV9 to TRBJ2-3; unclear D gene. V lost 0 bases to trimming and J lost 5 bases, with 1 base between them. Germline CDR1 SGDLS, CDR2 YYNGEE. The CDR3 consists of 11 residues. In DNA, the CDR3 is TGTGCCAGCAGCGTAGGAGATACGCAGTATTTT. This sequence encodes CASSVGDTQYF.

CDR3 coding DNA: TGTGCCAGCAGTGAATATGAGGGGACTGAAGCTTTCTTT. This translates into CASSEYEGTEAFF. The rearrangement uses TRBV2 and TRBJ1-1; possible D gene TRBD1, 5 bases. Trimming cost V 2 bases and J 5 bases, with 9 bases left between them. The CDR3 runs to 13 residues. CDR1 and CDR2 from the germline V gene are SNHLY and FYNNEI.

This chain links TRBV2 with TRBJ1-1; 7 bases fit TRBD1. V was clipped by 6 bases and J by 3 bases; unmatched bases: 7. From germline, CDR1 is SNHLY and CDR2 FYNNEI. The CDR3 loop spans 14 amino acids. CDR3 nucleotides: TGTGCCAGCAGCGAGACAGGGTTGGACACTGAAGCTTTCTTT. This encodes CASSETGLDTEAFF.

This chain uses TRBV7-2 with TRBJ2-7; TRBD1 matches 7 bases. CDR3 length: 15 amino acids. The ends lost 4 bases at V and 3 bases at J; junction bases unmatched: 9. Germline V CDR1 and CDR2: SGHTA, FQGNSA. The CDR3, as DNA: TGTGCCAGCAGCTCCTACGGGACAGTCAACTACGAGCAGTACTTC. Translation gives CASSSYGTVNYEQYF.

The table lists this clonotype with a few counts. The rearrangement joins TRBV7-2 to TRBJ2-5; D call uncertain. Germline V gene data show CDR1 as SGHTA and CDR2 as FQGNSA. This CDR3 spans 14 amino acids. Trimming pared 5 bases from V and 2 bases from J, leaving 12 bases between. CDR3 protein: CASSNSRDQETQYF. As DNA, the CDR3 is TGTGCCAGCAGCAACTCCCGAGATCAAGAGACCCAGTACTTC.

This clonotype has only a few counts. The CDR3 nucleotides are TGCGCCAGCAGCCAAGGGCGAGAGGGCGTACTGTTTTTT. Translating gives CASSQGREGVLFF. The rearrangement joins TRBV4-1 to TRBJ1-4, with D hard to call. V was clipped by 1 base and J by 13 bases, with 13 bases between them. The CDR3 covers 13 residues. Germline-derived CDR1 and CDR2 are MGHRA and YSYEKL.

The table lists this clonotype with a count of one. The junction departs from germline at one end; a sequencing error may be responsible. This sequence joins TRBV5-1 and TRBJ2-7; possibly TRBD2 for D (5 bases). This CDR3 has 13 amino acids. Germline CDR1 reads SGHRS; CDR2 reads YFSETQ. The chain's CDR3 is CASILRVTYEQYF. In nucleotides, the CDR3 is TGCGCCAGCATCTTGAGGGTAACCTACGAGCAGTACTTC.

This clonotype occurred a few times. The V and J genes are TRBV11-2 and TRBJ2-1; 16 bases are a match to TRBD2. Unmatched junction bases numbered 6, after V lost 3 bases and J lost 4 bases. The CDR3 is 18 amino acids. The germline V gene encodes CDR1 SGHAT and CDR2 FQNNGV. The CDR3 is CASSFVGLAGGLYNEQFF. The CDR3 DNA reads TGTGCCAGCAGCTTCGTGGGACTAGCGGGGGGGCTATACAATGAGCAGTTCTTC. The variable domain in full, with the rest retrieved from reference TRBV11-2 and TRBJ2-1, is EAGVAQSPRYKIIEKRQSVAFWCNPISGHATLYWYQQILGQGPKLLIQFQNNGVVDDSQLPKDRFSAERLKGVDSTLKIQPAKLEDSAVYLCASSFVGLAGGLYNEQFFGPGTRLTVL.